The 24 T cell receptor beta chains below all came from one sample that was sequenced in a study of blood T cell repertoires in COVID-19. Method: immunoSEQ multiplex PCR; TCRdb's copy keeps in-frame clones and lacks some. The sample records around 290,000 clones, around 89% being singletons. The sequencing sample was made of peripheral blood. The receptors stem from a man aged 35 to 55 with acute or convalescent COVID-19.

The chain combines TRBV5-1 with TRBJ2-1; the match to TRBD2 covers 14 bases. Per germline, CDR1 SGHRS and CDR2 YFSETQ. V lost 4 bases to trimming and J lost 9 bases; unmatched junction nucleotides: 6. This CDR3 has 15 residues. Here the CDR3 DNA reads TGCGCCAGCAGCCGGGGACTAGCGGGAGTTGTTGAGCAGTTCTTC. It is translated as CASSRGLAGVVEQFF.

This clone has a handful of counts. The V call is TRBV11-2, the J call TRBJ1-1; the D gene is possibly TRBD1 (5 bases). V was pared by 5 bases and J by 6 bases, with 13 bases between. Germline CDR1 and CDR2: SGHAT and FQNNGV. The CDR3 is made up of 13 amino acids. CDR3: CASSPGEWSEAFF. Here the CDR3 DNA reads TGTGCCAGCAGCCCGGGGGAGTGGTCTGAAGCTTTCTTT.

This rearrangement joins TRBV5-4 to TRBJ2-3, with 9 bases lining up with TRBD2. Per germline, CDR1 SGHNT and CDR2 YYREEE (reference sequence). The V segment lost 2 bases and the J segment 5 bases; nucleotides outside the gene matches: 6. This CDR3 region has 15 residues. For the CDR3, the DNA is TGTGCCAGCAGCTTTTGGCTAGCGGGGATAGATACGCAGTATTTT. Residues: CASSFWLAGIDTQYF.

The V call is TRBV5-1, the J call TRBJ1-1; D is possibly TRBD1 (6 bases). From germline, CDR1 is SGHRS and CDR2 YFSETQ. Trimming pared 4 bases from V and 4 bases from J, leaving 23 bases between. The CDR3 is made up of 17 amino acids. The CDR3 loop reads CASSPGGGVGAGTEAFF. The CDR3 coding sequence is TGCGCCAGCAGCCCCGGAGGGGGGGTGGGCGCGGGCACTGAAGCTTTCTTT.

The chain has TRBV6-1 and TRBJ2-7; TRBD1 agrees at 8 bases. Per germline, CDR1 MNHNS and CDR2 SASEGT. The CDR3 has 15 amino acids. J gave up 2 bases and V 1 base, and 4 bases lay outside the gene matches. In DNA form, the CDR3 reads TGTGCCAGCAGTGAAGGTTGGACAGGGCCCTACGAGCAGTACTTC. Translated, it gives CASSEGWTGPYEQYF.

The chain combines TRBV6-5 with TRBJ2-7; D gene ambiguous. The CDR3 is 12 residues long. V was shortened by 7 bases and J by 0 bases, with 7 bases between the two germline ends. Germline CDR1 reads MNHEY; CDR2 reads SVGAGI. The CDR3 sequence is CASKRSSYEQYF. CDR3 DNA sequence: TGTGCCAGCAAGCGTAGCTCCTACGAGCAGTACTTC.

The chain combines TRBV5-6 with TRBJ1-2; D unclear. The CDR3 consists of 12 residues. Germline values: CDR1 SGHDT, CDR2 YYEEEE. V lost 3 bases to trimming and J lost 7 bases, with 10 bases between them. The CDR3 sequence is CASSWWTFGYTF. CDR3 coding DNA: TGTGCCAGCAGCTGGTGGACTTTTGGCTACACCTTC.

The chain employs TRBV18 and TRBJ1-3; D might be TRBD1 (5 bases). Germline lookup yields CDR1 KGHSH and CDR2 LQKENI. CDR3 length equals 16 residues. V was cut by 3 bases and J by 0 bases, with 12 bases left in between. The CDR3 bases are TGTGCCAGCTCACCCCGGCAGGGTTCCTCTGGAAACACCATATATTTT. Amino acids: CASSPRQGSSGNTIYF.

CDR3 protein: CASSESTGKGTQYF. For the CDR3, the DNA is TGCGCCAGCAGTGAGTCGACCGGGAAGGGTACGCAGTATTTT. The chain combines TRBV10-1 with TRBJ2-3; possible D gene TRBD2, 5 bases. Trimming removed 0 bases from V and 8 bases from J, with 12 bases in between. This CDR3 is built from 14 residues. Germline-derived CDR1 and CDR2 are WNHNN and SYGVQD (reference sequence).

The chain recombines TRBV5-4 with TRBJ2-1; D may be TRBD1 (6 bases). Looked up from germline, CDR1 is SGHNT and CDR2 is YYREEE (reference sequence). The V end lost 6 bases, the J end lost 7 bases, and 14 bases lay between the germline ends. The CDR3 loop spans 13 amino acids. The CDR3 loop is CASIFKGGNEQFF. DNA for the CDR3: TGTGCCAGCATCTTCAAAGGGGGAAATGAGCAGTTCTTC.

J is TRBJ2-1 and V is TRBV2; D possibly corresponds to TRBD2 (5 bases). Trimming cost V 6 bases and J 3 bases, with 9 bases left between them. This CDR3 is 13 amino acids long. From germline, CDR1 is SNHLY and CDR2 FYNNEI. The CDR3 region is CASSPGDYNEQFF. CDR3 nucleotides: TGTGCCAGCAGCCCCGGGGACTACAATGAGCAGTTCTTC.

The CDR3 nucleotides are TGTGCCAGCTCACCACCGAGGAACTATGGCTACACCTTC. This encodes CASSPPRNYGYTF. The gene calls are TRBV18 and TRBJ1-2; D unclear. The germline CDR1 and CDR2 sequences are KGHSH and LQKENI. V was shortened by 0 bases and J by 2 bases, with 4 bases between the two germline ends. The CDR3 length is 13 residues.

The chain combines TRBV10-3 with TRBJ1-1; 7 nucleotides agree with TRBD1. The CDR3 loop spans 13 amino acids. Germline V gene sequence: CDR1 ENHRY, CDR2 SYGVKD. J lost 1 base, V lost 6 bases, and 2 bases had no gene match. The DNA of the CDR3 is TGTGCCATCAGGGGGACAGAGAACACTGAAGCTTTCTTT. As protein: CAIRGTENTEAFF.

V usage is TRBV19 and J usage is TRBJ1-4; 9 bases are a match to TRBD1. Germline CDR1 LNHDA, CDR2 SQIVND (reference sequence). Trimming took 5 bases from V and 8 from J; bases not matched to a gene: 6. The CDR3 is made up of 14 amino acids. Here the CDR3 DNA reads TGTGCCAGTAGTCGGGACAGGGAAGTCGAAAAACTGTTTTTT. Amino acid sequence: CASSRDREVEKLFF.

V and J are TRBV6-5 and TRBJ2-2, with 11 nucleotides matching TRBD1. Trimming removed 5 bases from V and 5 bases from J; junction bases left unmatched: 1. The CDR3 loop spans 14 amino acids. Germline V gene sequence: CDR1 MNHEY, CDR2 SVGAGI. The CDR3 here is CASSRDRGTGELFF. CDR3 bases: TGTGCCAGCAGTCGGGACAGGGGGACCGGGGAGCTGTTTTTT.

The chain uses TRBV5-5 and TRBJ2-3, with a weak D call TRBD2 (6 bases). The germline V gene has CDR1 SGHKS and CDR2 YYEKEE (reference sequence). The CDR3 sequence is 14 residues long. Trimming took off 4 bases at V and 1 base at J, with 10 bases between the two ends. The CDR3 loop reads CASSRDSRTDTQYF. The CDR3 DNA reads TGTGCCAGCAGCCGGGACTCGCGCACAGATACGCAGTATTTT.

This chain connects TRBV2 to TRBJ1-6; D remains ambiguous. The CDR3 covers 14 residues. In germline, CDR1 is SNHLY, CDR2 FYNNEI. V was cut by 7 bases and J by 0 bases, with 7 bases left in between. The CDR3 coding sequence is TGTGCCAGCAACCCCAGCTCCTATAATTCACCCCTCCACTTT. It is translated as CASNPSSYNSPLHF.

This chain's CDR3 is CASSLQSGGTIYF. The CDR3 bases are TGTGCCAGCAGTTTACAATCGGGGGGCACCATATATTTT. The chain carries TRBV12-3 or TRBV12-4 and TRBJ1-3; tentatively, D is TRBD1 (5 bases). There are 13 residues in the CDR3. V gave up 2 bases and J gave up 9 bases, with 11 bases separating them.

The CDR3 loop reads CASSPRTGTGNPYEQYF. The CDR3 nucleotides read TGTGCCAGCAGCCCACGGACCGGGACAGGGAACCCCTACGAGCAGTACTTC. The chain recombines TRBV5-4 with TRBJ2-7; TRBD1 matches 9 bases. After removal of 4 bases from V and 2 bases from J, the junction contained 13 bases not matched to a gene. The germline V gene has CDR1 SGHNT and CDR2 YYREEE (reference sequence). This CDR3 comprises 17 residues.

The genes are TRBV30 and TRBJ2-1; D gene unclear. There are 13 residues in the CDR3. Germline values: CDR1 GTSNPN, CDR2 SVGIG (reference sequence). V lost 2 bases, J lost 8 bases, and 13 bases lay in between. DNA of the CDR3: TGTGCCTGGAGTCGGTACCCGATGGATGAGCAGTTCTTC. Amino acid sequence: CAWSRYPMDEQFF.

This clone has only a few counts. This chain connects TRBV5-8 to TRBJ2-4; TRBD2 is a possible D gene (5 bases). This CDR3 has 14 amino acids. The germline V gene encodes CDR1 SGHTS and CDR2 YDEGEE. V was shortened by 5 bases and J by 0 bases, with 9 bases between the two germline ends. CDR3 coding DNA: TGTGCCAGCAGGAGGGCGACAGCCAAAAACATTCAGTACTTC. This gives the protein CASRRATAKNIQYF. The entire variable domain, with the rest obtained from reference TRBV5-8 and TRBJ2-4, is as follows: EAGVTQSPTHLIKTRGQQATLRCSPISGHTSVYWYQQALGLGLQFLLWYDEGEERNRGNFPPRFSGRQFPNYSSELNVNALELEDSALYLCASRRATAKNIQYFGAGTRLSVL.

This chain connects TRBV14 to TRBJ1-1; weak D call: TRBD1 (6 bases). V lost 0 bases, J lost 1 base, and 9 bases lay in between. Germline V lookup: CDR1 SGHDN, CDR2 FVKESK. The CDR3 sequence is 15 residues long. The CDR3 loop reads CASSQDTDRNTEAFF. The CDR3 coding sequence is TGTGCCAGCAGCCAAGATACGGACAGGAACACTGAAGCTTTCTTT. Full variable domain (remainder filled in from reference TRBV14 and TRBJ1-1): EAGVTQFPSHSVIEKGQTVTLRCDPISGHDNLYWYRRVMGKEIKFLLHFVKESKQDESGMPNNRFLAERTGGTYSTLKVQPAELEDSGVYFCASSQDTDRNTEAFFGQGTRLTVV.

The chain recombines TRBV28 with TRBJ1-5, with unresolved D. Germline values: CDR1 MDHEN, CDR2 SYDVKM. Trimming pared 3 bases from V and 2 bases from J, leaving 26 bases between. This CDR3 region has 20 residues. The CDR3 sequence: CASSLGGFSKWRDGNQPQHF. The DNA for the CDR3 is TGTGCCAGCAGTTTGGGAGGCTTTAGCAAATGGAGAGATGGCAATCAGCCCCAGCATTTT.

The chain combines TRBV7-9 with TRBJ1-5; maybe TRBD1 (5 bases). V was pared by 1 base and J by 5 bases, with 6 bases between. The CDR3 contains 13 residues. Germline values: CDR1 SEHNR, CDR2 FQNEAQ (reference sequence). The CDR3 spells CASSLEGDQPQHF. CDR3 DNA sequence: TGTGCCAGCAGCTTAGAAGGGGATCAGCCCCAGCATTTT.